Below, 20 T cell receptor beta chains from the same sample are listed, as sequenced in a study of T cells in Graves' hyperthyroidism and ophthalmopathy. Amplification of TCR beta CDR3 regions was performed using RNA transcripts as template. Researchers ran a first-round RT-PCR on the TCR CDR3 using the HTBI primer set. TCRdb recomputed calls from the multiplex PCR reads with MiXCR, one row per CDR3 protein. In the table there are roughly 150,000 distinct CDR3 sequences, less than 10% of which are singletons. Input material: blood. The receptors here all came from a woman in her late teens or twenties with Graves' hyperthyroidism that later progressed to Graves' ophthalmopathy.

This clonotype was seen many times. The J gene is TRBJ1-5, the V gene TRBV11-2, with TRBD1 matching 7 bases. The V gene end was trimmed by 5 bases and the J gene end by 8 bases; junction bases not matched to a gene: 6. The V gene's germline CDR1 is SGHAT and CDR2 FQNNGV. The CDR3 spans 13 residues. CDR3 sequence reads: CASSPTGYKPQHF. CDR3 nucleotides: TGTGCCAGCAGCCCGACAGGGTATAAGCCCCAGCATTTT.

This clonotype was detected many times. The chain couples TRBV9 to TRBJ1-1; 8 bases align to TRBD1. V dropped 4 bases and J dropped 4; count of bases not matched to a gene: 6. CDR3 size: 14 residues. Germline CDR1 is SGDLS and CDR2 is YYNGEE. Here the CDR3 reads CASSPGQGFTEAFF. CDR3 nucleotide sequence: TGTGCCAGCAGCCCAGGACAGGGATTCACTGAAGCTTTCTTT.

In this sample, this clonotype turned up many times. The V call is TRBV10-3, the J call TRBJ2-6; TRBD1 or TRBD2 may be the D gene (6 bases each). The germline gives CDR1 ENHRY, CDR2 SYGVKD. Trimming pared 1 base from V and 0 bases from J, leaving 13 bases between. The CDR3 covers 18 residues. The CDR3, as DNA: TGTGCCATCAGTGAGTGGGGGGACACCTCCTCTGGGGCCAACGTCCTGACTTTC. Translated: CAISEWGDTSSGANVLTF.

In its sample, this clonotype was seen many times. The chain employs TRBV5-5 and TRBJ2-3; D gene uncertain. Between the trimmed V and J ends, which lost 0 bases and 4 bases, there was a span of 9 bases. Germline V gene data show CDR1 as SGHKS and CDR2 as YYEKEE (reference sequence). The length of the CDR3 is 14 residues. The CDR3 region has the DNA TGTGCCAGCAGCTTGGATTCCACGGCAGATACGCAGTATTTT. This gives the protein CASSLDSTADTQYF.

On this clonotype: A much larger clone is a single base away; this may be a read error. The rearrangement uses TRBV18 and TRBJ2-7; tentatively, D is TRBD1 or TRBD2 (6 bases each). Trimming left V 4 bases short and J 9 bases short, with 13 bases between. This CDR3 spans 12 amino acids. Germline assignment: CDR1 KGHSH and CDR2 LQKENI. The CDR3 protein is CASSLRETGQYF. CDR3 sequence (DNA): TGTGCCAGCTCACTCCGGGAGACAGGGCAGTACTTC. The variable domain in full, completed from reference TRBV18 and TRBJ2-7, reads NAGVMQNPRHLVRRRGQEARLRCSPMKGHSHVYWYRQLPEEGLKFMVYLQKENIIDESGMPKERFSAEFPKEGPSILRIQQVVRGDSAAYFCASSLRETGQYFGPGTRLTVT.

This clonotype was seen repeatedly, ten times or more. The chain is built from TRBV7-8 and TRBJ2-4; D unresolved. The CDR3 runs 16 residues. V lost 7 bases and J lost 2, with 18 bases in between. Looked up from germline, CDR1 is SGHVS and CDR2 is FQNEAQ. The CDR3 sequence: CASNLGDLWSKNIQYF. The CDR3, as DNA: TGTGCCAGCAACTTGGGCGACCTTTGGTCCAAAAACATTCAGTACTTC.

The J gene is TRBJ2-7, the V gene TRBV6-1; possible D gene TRBD1, 6 bases. V was trimmed by 8 bases and J by 3 bases, leaving 23 bases between them. This CDR3 has 16 amino acids. Germline V CDR1 and CDR2: MNHNS, SASEGT. CDR3 amino acids: CASADPGVNSGYEQYF. CDR3 bases: TGTGCCAGCGCGGACCCAGGGGTTAACAGTGGCTACGAGCAGTACTTC.

This clonotype has at least ten counts. The rearrangement links TRBV6-1 to TRBJ2-7; 9 bases match TRBD2. This CDR3 is built from 14 residues. Germline V gene sequence: CDR1 MNHNS, CDR2 SASEGT. J gave up 5 bases and V 6 bases, and 8 bases lay outside the gene matches. The CDR3 nucleotides are TGTGCCAGCAGACATAGCGGGAGCGGGAACGAGCAGTACTTC. The encoded protein is CASRHSGSGNEQYF.

This clonotype has at least ten counts. The V and J genes are TRBV12-3 or TRBV12-4 and TRBJ1-2; D is unclear. CDR3 length: 13 amino acids. V lost 5 bases, J lost 4 bases, and 11 bases lay in between. The CDR3: CASSITGGYGYTF. As DNA, the CDR3 is TGTGCCAGCAGTATCACTGGAGGCTATGGCTACACCTTC.

Concerning this clonotype: A much larger clone sits a single nucleotide away, making a read error possible. The chain employs TRBV2 and TRBJ1-1; TRBD1 is a possible D gene (6 bases). CDR1 SNHLY and CDR2 FYNNEI come from the germline V gene. The CDR3 sequence is 14 residues long. The CDR3 region has the DNA TGTACCAGCATTAGGGGGACGGGGGGCACTGAAGCTTTCTTT. Its protein is CTSIRGTGGTEAFF.

Many counts were recorded for this clonotype. The rearrangement uses TRBV3-1 and TRBJ2-1, with 10 bases lining up with TRBD1. Germline loops: CDR1 LGHDT, CDR2 YNNKEL (reference sequence). CDR3 length: 14 residues. Unmatched junction bases numbered 1, after V lost 2 bases and J lost 6 bases. The CDR3 region is CASSQRQGANEQFF. DNA for the CDR3: TGTGCCAGCAGCCAACGACAGGGGGCCAATGAGCAGTTCTTC.

This clonotype was seen ten or more times. The J gene is TRBJ1-4, the V gene TRBV6-1; the match to TRBD1 covers 8 bases. This CDR3 comprises 16 residues. V lost 6 bases to trimming and J lost 4 bases; unmatched junction nucleotides: 10. From germline, CDR1 is MNHNS and CDR2 SASEGT. DNA of the CDR3: TGTGCCAGCAGCGTGAGCCAGGGGGCGGGTAATGAAAAACTGTTTTTT. Encoded protein: CASSVSQGAGNEKLFF.

This clonotype was counted at least ten times. V usage is TRBV27 and J usage is TRBJ1-2, with D tentatively TRBD1 (5 bases). V lost 1 base and J lost 1, with 7 bases in between. CDR3 length: 14 residues. Germline CDR1 MNHEY, CDR2 SMNVEV (reference sequence). As DNA, the CDR3 is TGTGCCAGCAGTTTATACCAGGGTAACTATGGCTACACCTTC. It encodes CASSLYQGNYGYTF.

This clonotype came up a few times. A junction boundary mismatches the germline segment, possibly from a read error. The rearrangement uses TRBV28 and TRBJ2-7; TRBD1 is a possible D gene (6 bases). Germline V gene sequence: CDR1 MDHEN, CDR2 SYDVKM. The length of the CDR3 is 13 residues. CDR3 amino acids: CASSLIRGKAVNF. CDR3 DNA sequence: TGTGCCAGCAGTTTAATAAGGGGGAAAGCAGTGAACTTC.

The chain uses TRBV28 and TRBJ1-4, with D possibly being TRBD1 (5 bases). The CDR3 contains 14 residues. Germline-derived CDR1 and CDR2 are MDHEN and SYDVKM. V lost 6 bases and J 4 bases, leaving 12 bases between the germline ends. The CDR3 nucleotides are TGTGCCAGCAGGGGGGGAGCCGATAATGAAAAACTGTTTTTT. Translated, it gives CASRGGADNEKLFF.

This clonotype has a count of ten or more. The chain couples TRBV12-3 or TRBV12-4 to TRBJ2-1; 14 bases match TRBD2. The CDR3 contains 17 residues. The junction had 6 bases not matched to a gene; V was cut back by 5 bases and J by 3 bases. DNA for the CDR3: TGTGCCAGCAGTCCGGGACTAGCGGGGGCTCTCTACAATGAGCAGTTCTTC. Translated, it gives CASSPGLAGALYNEQFF.

V usage is TRBV19 and J usage is TRBJ2-7; 13 bases line up with TRBD2. V was clipped by 3 bases and J by 0 bases; unmatched bases: 11. The CDR3 totals 19 residues. Germline V CDR1 and CDR2: LNHDA, SQIVND (reference sequence). CDR3: CASSMAPTSGRSTSYEQYF. The CDR3 region has the DNA TGTGCCAGTAGTATGGCACCGACTAGCGGGAGGTCAACCTCCTACGAGCAGTACTTC.

This clonotype was detected many times. The genes are TRBV6-1 and TRBJ1-2; D ambiguous. Deletions cut 2 bases from V and 4 bases from J, with 14 bases between. The CDR3 extends over 15 amino acids. Germline CDR1 reads MNHNS; CDR2 reads SASEGT. The CDR3 DNA reads as TGTGCCAGCAGTGAACAGCCCCGGAGCTCCTATGGCTACACCTTC. It translates to CASSEQPRSSYGYTF.

The chain links TRBV20-1 to TRBJ1-5, with 7 bases that match TRBD1. The CDR3 is 14 residues long. The trim removed 3 bases at V and 3 bases at J, leaving 5 bases unmatched. CDR1 and CDR2 (germline): DFQATT, SNEGSKA (reference sequence). CDR3 coding DNA: TGCAGTGCTAGGTCGACAGGGAACAATCAGCCCCAGCATTTT. Amino acids: CSARSTGNNQPQHF.

This rearrangement joins TRBV24-1 to TRBJ2-1; 12 nucleotides align to TRBD2. Trimming cost V 9 bases and J 2 bases; bases outside gene matches: 7. The V gene's germline CDR1 is KGHDR and CDR2 SFDVKD. CDR3 size: 16 residues. This CDR3 is CATGGRTSGAYNEQFF. The CDR3 region has the DNA TGTGCCACCGGTGGGAGGACTAGCGGGGCCTACAATGAGCAGTTCTTC.